This T cell receptor beta chain was found in a study of blood T cell repertoires in COVID-19. Study as a whole: Acute and convalescent COVID-19 specimens originated in the United States, Italy and Spain. Sample material is recorded as cDNA or gDNA derived from T cells, B-cell-depleted T cells, or PBMCs.

The CDR3 contains 13 residues. V lost 2 bases to trimming and J lost 7 bases, with 12 bases between them. The germline CDR1 and CDR2 sequences are SGHTA and FQGNSA. Study processing details: Cell counts per sample came from amplifying reference gene primers. This table comes from immunoSEQ multiplex PCR, and its TCRdb copy is limited to in-frame clones, with some not included. V and J calls and clone size follow that table, whereas D and trimming were derived from the DNA. The sample yields 60,000 to 65,000 clones, roughly 80% seen once. V gene TRBV7-2 combines with J gene TRBJ2-7, with D possibly matching TRBD1 (6 bases). Sequences were obtained from peripheral blood. This sequence originates from a man between 60 and 75 years old with acute or convalescent COVID-19. The CDR3 nucleotides read TGTGCCAGCAGCTTACTACAGGGTTTTGAGCAGTACTTC. Translating it yields CASSLLQGFEQYF.